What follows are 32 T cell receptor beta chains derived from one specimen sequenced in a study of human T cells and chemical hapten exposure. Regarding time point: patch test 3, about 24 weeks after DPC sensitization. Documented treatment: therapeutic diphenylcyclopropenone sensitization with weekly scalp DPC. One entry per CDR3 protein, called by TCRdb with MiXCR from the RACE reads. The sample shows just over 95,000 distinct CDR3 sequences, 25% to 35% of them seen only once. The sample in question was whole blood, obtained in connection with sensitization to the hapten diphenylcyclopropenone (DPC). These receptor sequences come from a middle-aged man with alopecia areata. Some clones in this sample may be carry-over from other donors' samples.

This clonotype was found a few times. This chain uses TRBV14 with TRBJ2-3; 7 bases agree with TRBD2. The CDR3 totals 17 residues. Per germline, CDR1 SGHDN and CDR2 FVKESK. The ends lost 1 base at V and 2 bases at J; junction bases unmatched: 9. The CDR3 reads CASSQGQRDRITDTQYF. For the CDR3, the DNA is TGTGCCAGCAGCCAAGGGCAGCGGGACCGAATCACAGATACGCAGTATTTT.

Written as DNA, the CDR3 is TGTGCCAGCAGCGCGACTAGCGGGAGCTTCGAGACCCAGTACTTC. Protein sequence: CASSATSGSFETQYF. The chain combines TRBV7-2 with TRBJ2-5, with 12 bases that match TRBD2. V shed 5 bases, J shed 5 bases, and the junction held 6 bases outside the gene matches. The CDR3 runs 15 residues. Germline CDR1 reads SGHTA; CDR2 reads FQGNSA.

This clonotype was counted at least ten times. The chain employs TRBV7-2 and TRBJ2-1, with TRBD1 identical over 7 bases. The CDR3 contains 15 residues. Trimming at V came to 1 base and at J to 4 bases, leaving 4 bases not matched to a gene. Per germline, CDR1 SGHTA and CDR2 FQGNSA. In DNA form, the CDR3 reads TGTGCCAGCAGCTTAGGAGGGGGCAGGTACAATGAGCAGTTCTTC. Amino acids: CASSLGGGRYNEQFF.

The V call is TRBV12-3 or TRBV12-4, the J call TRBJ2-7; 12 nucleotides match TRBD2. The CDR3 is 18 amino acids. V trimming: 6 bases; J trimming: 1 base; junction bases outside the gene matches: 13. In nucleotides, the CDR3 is TGTGCCAGCAGCAGACTAGCGGGAGTGACTACCTTTTCCTACGAGCAGTACTTC. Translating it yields CASSRLAGVTTFSYEQYF.

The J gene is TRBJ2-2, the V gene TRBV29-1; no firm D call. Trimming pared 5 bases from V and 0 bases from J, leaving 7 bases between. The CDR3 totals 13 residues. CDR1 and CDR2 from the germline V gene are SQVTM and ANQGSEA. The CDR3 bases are TGCAGCGTTCGGACGACGAACACCGGGGAGCTGTTTTTT. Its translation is CSVRTTNTGELFF.

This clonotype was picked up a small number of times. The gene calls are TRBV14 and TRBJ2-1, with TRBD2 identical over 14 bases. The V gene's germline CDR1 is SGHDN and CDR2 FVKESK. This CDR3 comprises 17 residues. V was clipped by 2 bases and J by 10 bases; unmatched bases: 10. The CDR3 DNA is TGTGCCAGCAGCCAACCCGGACTAGCGGGAGGTCGGGGGGAGCAGTTCTTC. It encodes CASSQPGLAGGRGEQFF.

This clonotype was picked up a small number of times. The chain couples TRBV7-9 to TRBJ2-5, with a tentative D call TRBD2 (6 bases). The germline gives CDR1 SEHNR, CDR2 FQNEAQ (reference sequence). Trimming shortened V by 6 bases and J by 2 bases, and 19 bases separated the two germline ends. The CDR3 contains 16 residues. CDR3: CASSTHKASEQETQYF. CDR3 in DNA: TGTGCCAGCAGTACCCATAAGGCTAGCGAACAAGAGACCCAGTACTTC.

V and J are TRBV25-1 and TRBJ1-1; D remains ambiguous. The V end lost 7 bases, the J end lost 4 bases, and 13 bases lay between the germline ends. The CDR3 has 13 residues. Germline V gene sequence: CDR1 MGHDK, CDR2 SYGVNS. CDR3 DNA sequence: TGTGCCAGCAAGCTGGGTGGAGGCACTGAAGCTTTCTTT. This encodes CASKLGGGTEAFF.

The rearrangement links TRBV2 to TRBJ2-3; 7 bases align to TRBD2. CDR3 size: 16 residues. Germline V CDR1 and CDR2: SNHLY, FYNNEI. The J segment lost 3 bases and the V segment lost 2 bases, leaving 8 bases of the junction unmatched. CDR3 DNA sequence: TGTGCCAGCAGTGAACAAGGGGCGGGAGAAACAGATACGCAGTATTTT. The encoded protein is CASSEQGAGETDTQYF.

CDR3 in DNA: TGTGCCAGCAGTTACTCTGCTCTTAACAGGGTCCCTGAAGCTTTCTTT. Residues: CASSYSALNRVPEAFF. This chain connects TRBV6-6 to TRBJ1-1; the D gene is possibly TRBD1 (6 bases). The V gene lost 0 bases and the J gene lost 6 bases, with 17 bases spanning the gap. Germline V gene data show CDR1 as MNHNY and CDR2 as SVGAGI (reference sequence). The CDR3 contains 16 residues.

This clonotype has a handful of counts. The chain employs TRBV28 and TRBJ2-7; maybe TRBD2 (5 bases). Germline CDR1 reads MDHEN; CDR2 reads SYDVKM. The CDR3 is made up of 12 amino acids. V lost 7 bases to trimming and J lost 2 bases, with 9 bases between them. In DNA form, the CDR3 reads TGTGCCAGCACCCGAGGGACCTACGAGCAGTACTTC. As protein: CASTRGTYEQYF.

The CDR3 DNA follows: TGTGCCAGCAGCGTAGGTCAGGGAATGTACTACAATGAGCAGTTCTTC. The encoded protein is CASSVGQGMYYNEQFF. The chain employs TRBV9 and TRBJ2-1, with D maybe TRBD1 (5 bases). Germline V gene sequence: CDR1 SGDLS, CDR2 YYNGEE. V dropped 0 bases and J dropped 3 bases, with 13 bases sitting between them. This CDR3 is built from 16 residues.

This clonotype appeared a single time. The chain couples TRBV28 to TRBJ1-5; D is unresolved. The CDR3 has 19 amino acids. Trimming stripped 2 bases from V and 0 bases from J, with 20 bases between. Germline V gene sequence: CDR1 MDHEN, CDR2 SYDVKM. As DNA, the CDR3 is TGTGCCAGCAGTTTAGTCGACGGAGGCGTAGGGCTTAGCAATCAGCCCCAGCATTTT. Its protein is CASSLVDGGVGLSNQPQHF.

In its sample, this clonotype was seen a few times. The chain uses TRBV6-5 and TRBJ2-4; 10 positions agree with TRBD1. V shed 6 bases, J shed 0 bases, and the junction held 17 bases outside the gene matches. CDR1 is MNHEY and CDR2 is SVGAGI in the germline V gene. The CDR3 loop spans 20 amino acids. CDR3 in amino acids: CASSPSRRDRGLLAKNIQYF. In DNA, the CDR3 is TGTGCCAGCAGCCCTAGCAGGCGTGACAGGGGGCTTCTAGCCAAAAACATTCAGTACTTC.

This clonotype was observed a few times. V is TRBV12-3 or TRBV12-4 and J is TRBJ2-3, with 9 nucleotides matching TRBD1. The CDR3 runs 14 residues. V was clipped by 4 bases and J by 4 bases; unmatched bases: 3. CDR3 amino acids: CASSYTGGADTQYF. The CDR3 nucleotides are TGTGCCAGCAGTTATACAGGGGGCGCAGATACGCAGTATTTT.

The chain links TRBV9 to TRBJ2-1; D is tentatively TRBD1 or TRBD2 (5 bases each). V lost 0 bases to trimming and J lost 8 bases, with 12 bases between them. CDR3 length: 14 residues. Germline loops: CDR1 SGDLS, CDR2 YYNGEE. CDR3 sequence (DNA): TGTGCCAGCAGCGTAGGAGGGGAGTTCTATGAGCAGTTCTTC. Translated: CASSVGGEFYEQFF.

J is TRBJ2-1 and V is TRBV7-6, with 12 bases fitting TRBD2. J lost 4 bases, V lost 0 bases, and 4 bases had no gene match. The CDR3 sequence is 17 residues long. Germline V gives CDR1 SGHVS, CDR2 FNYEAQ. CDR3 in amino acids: CASSLAASGRVYNEQFF. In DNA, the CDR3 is TGTGCCAGCAGCTTAGCGGCTAGCGGGAGGGTATACAATGAGCAGTTCTTC.

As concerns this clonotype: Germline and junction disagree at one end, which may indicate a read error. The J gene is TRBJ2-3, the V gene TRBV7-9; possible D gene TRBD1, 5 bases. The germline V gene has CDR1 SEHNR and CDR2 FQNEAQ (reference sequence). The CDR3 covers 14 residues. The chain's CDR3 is CASSPLESTGTQYF. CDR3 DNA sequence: TGTGCCAGCAGCCCACTGGAGTCCACAGGTACGCAGTATTTT.

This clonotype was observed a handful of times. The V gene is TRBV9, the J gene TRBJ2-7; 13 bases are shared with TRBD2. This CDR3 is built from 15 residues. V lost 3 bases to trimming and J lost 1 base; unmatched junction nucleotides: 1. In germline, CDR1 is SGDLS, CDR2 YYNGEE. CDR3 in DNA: TGTGCCAGCAGCGGACTAGCGGGAGGATCCTACGAGCAGTACTTC. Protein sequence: CASSGLAGGSYEQYF.

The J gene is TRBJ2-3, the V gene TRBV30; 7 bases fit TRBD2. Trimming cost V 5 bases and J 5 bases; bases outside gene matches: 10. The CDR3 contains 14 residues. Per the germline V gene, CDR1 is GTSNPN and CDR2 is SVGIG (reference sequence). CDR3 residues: CAWDGTTPQDTQYF. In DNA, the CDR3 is TGTGCCTGGGATGGGACTACCCCCCAAGATACGCAGTATTTT.

Written as DNA, the CDR3 is TGTGCCAGCAGCCCCTGGACAGGCCAAGAGACCCAGTACTTC. It is translated as CASSPWTGQETQYF. This chain connects TRBV13 to TRBJ2-5; 7 bases agree with TRBD1. Germline V gene data show CDR1 as PRHDT and CDR2 as FYEKMQ (reference sequence). V lost 5 bases and J lost 1; bases outside the gene matches: 4. This CDR3 is 14 amino acids long.

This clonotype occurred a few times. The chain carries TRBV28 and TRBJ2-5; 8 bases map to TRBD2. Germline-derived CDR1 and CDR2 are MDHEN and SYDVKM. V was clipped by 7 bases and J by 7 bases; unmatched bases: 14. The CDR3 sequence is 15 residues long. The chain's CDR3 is CASKDSSGAWGTQYF. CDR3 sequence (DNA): TGTGCCAGCAAGGATAGTAGCGGGGCATGGGGGACCCAGTACTTC. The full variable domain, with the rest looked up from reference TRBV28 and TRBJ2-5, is DVKVTQSSRYLVKRTGEKVFLECVQDMDHENMFWYRQDPGLGLRLIYFSYDVKMKEKGDIPEGYSVSREKKERFSLILESASTNQTSMYLCASKDSSGAWGTQYFGPGTRLLVL.

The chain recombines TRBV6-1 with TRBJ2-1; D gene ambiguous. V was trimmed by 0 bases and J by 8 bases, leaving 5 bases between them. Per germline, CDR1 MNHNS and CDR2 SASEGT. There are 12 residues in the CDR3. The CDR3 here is CASSEALYEQFF. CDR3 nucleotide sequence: TGTGCCAGCAGTGAAGCGTTGTATGAGCAGTTCTTC.

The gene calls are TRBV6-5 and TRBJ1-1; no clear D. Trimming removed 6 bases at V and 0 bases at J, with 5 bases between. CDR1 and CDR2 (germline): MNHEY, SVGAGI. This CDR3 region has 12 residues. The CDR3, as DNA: TGTGCCAGCAGAACAATGAACACTGAAGCTTTCTTT. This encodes CASRTMNTEAFF.

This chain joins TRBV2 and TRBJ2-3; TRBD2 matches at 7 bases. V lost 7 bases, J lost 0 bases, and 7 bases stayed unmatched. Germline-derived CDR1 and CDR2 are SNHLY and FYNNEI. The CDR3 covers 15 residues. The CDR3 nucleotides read TGTGCCAGCAAGGCGGGAGCGATGAGCACAGATACGCAGTATTTT. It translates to CASKAGAMSTDTQYF.

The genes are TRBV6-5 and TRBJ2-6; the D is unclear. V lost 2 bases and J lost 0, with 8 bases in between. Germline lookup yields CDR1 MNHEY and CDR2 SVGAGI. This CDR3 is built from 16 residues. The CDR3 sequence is CASSYPPSSGANVLTF. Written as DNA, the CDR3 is TGTGCCAGCAGTTACCCGCCTTCCTCTGGGGCCAACGTCCTGACTTTC.

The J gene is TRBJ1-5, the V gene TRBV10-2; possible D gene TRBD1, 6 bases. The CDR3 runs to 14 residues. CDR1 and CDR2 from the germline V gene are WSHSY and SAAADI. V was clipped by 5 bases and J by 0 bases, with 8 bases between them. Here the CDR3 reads CASSMTGSNQPQHF. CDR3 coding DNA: TGCGCCAGCAGTATGACAGGTAGCAATCAGCCCCAGCATTTT.

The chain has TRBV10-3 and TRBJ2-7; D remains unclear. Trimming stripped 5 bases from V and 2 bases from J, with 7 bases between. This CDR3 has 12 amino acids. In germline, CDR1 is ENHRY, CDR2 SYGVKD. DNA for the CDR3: TGTGCCATCAGTAACTCAGCCTACGAGCAGTACTTC. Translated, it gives CAISNSAYEQYF.

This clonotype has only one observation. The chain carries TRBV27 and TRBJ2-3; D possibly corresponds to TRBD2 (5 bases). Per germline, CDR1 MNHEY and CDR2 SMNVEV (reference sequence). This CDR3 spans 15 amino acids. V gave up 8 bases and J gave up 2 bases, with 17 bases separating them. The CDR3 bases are TGTGCCAGCGGAACGACACGGGGATTCACAGATACGCAGTATTTT. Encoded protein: CASGTTRGFTDTQYF.

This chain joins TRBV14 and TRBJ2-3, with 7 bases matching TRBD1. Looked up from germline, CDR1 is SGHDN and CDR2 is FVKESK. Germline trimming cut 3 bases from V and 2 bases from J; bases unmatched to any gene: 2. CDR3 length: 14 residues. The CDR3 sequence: CASSHDRVTDTQYF. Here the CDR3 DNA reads TGTGCCAGCAGCCACGACAGGGTCACAGATACGCAGTATTTT.

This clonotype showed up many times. This CDR3 reads CATSDLELAGNEQFF. Written as DNA, the CDR3 is TGTGCCACCAGTGATTTGGAACTAGCGGGCAATGAGCAGTTCTTC. The chain recombines TRBV24-1 with TRBJ2-1, with 9 bases matching TRBD2. J lost 6 bases, V lost 0 bases, and 2 bases had no gene match. This CDR3 region has 15 residues. Germline V gives CDR1 KGHDR, CDR2 SFDVKD.

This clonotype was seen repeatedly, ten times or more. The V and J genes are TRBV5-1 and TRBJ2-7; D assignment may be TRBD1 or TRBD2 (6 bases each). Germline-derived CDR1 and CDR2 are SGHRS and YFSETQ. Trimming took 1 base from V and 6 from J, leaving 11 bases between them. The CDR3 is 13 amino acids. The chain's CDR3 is CASSLPGAAEQYF. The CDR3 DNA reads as TGCGCCAGCAGCTTGCCGGGGGCGGCCGAGCAGTACTTC.